The 15 T cell receptor beta chains listed next were all sequenced from one sample in a study of T cells in Graves' hyperthyroidism and ophthalmopathy. TCR beta CDR3 region amplification was performed from RNA transcripts. First-round RT-PCR with HTBI primers amplified the TCR CDR3 region. TCRdb processed the multiplex PCR reads anew with MiXCR; each CDR3 protein has one entry. The data hold about 250,000 distinct CDR3 sequences, with about 25% observed a single time. What was sequenced was blood. The receptors stem from a woman aged 40 to 50 with Graves' ophthalmopathy.

Many counts were recorded for this clonotype. The CDR3 spells CATYGGAGATEAFF. CDR3 DNA sequence: TGTGCCACCTATGGGGGAGCGGGGGCCACTGAAGCTTTCTTT. The rearrangement joins TRBV28 to TRBJ1-1, with D maybe TRBD1 (6 bases). Looked up from germline, CDR1 is MDHEN and CDR2 is SYDVKM. Trimming took off 10 bases at V and 4 bases at J, with 19 bases between the two ends. CDR3 length equals 14 residues.

Many counts were recorded for this clonotype. V gene TRBV19 combines with J gene TRBJ1-5; a possible D gene is TRBD1 (5 bases). V lost 4 bases to trimming and J lost 1 base, with 8 bases between them. The CDR3 runs 14 residues. Germline CDR1 is LNHDA and CDR2 is SQIVND (reference sequence). The DNA for the CDR3 is TGTGCCAGTAGTACACCAGGGAGCAATCAGCCCCAGCATTTT. Its protein is CASSTPGSNQPQHF.

There are many counts of this clonotype. This sequence joins TRBV28 and TRBJ1-5, with D uncertain. The CDR3 covers 11 residues. Germline CDR1 MDHEN, CDR2 SYDVKM. V was shortened by 5 bases and J by 4 bases, with 3 bases between the two germline ends. CDR3 DNA sequence: TGTGCCAGCAGTCAGAATCAGCCCCAGCATTTT. This encodes CASSQNQPQHF.

The chain is built from TRBV6-2 or TRBV6-3 and TRBJ2-2; TRBD1 is a possible D gene (6 bases). Germline V gene sequence: CDR1 MNHEY, CDR2 SVGEGT. Trimming took 3 bases from V and 8 from J, leaving 16 bases between them. This CDR3 is built from 15 residues. Here the CDR3 reads CASSYRGQTPGELFF. The CDR3 DNA is TGTGCCAGCAGTTATCGAGGACAGACTCCGGGGGAGCTGTTTTTT.

This clonotype was found many times. The chain recombines TRBV28 with TRBJ2-5, with D perhaps matching TRBD2 (6 bases). Germline V gene lookup returns CDR1 MDHEN and CDR2 SYDVKM. CDR3 length: 16 residues. The V end lost 5 bases, the J end lost 4 bases, and 20 bases lay between the germline ends. The CDR3 bases are TGTGCCAGCAGTCTGTACGCAGGTGGGGGAGGAGAGACCCAGTACTTC. The encoded protein is CASSLYAGGGGETQYF. The whole variable domain, filled in from reference TRBV28 and TRBJ2-5, reads DVKVTQSSRYLVKRTGEKVFLECVQDMDHENMFWYRQDPGLGLRLIYFSYDVKMKEKGDIPEGYSVSREKKERFSLILESASTNQTSMYLCASSLYAGGGGETQYFGPGTRLLVL.

The V call is TRBV9, the J call TRBJ1-3, with no clear D. V was clipped by 0 bases and J by 6 bases, with 10 bases between them. The CDR3 has 14 residues. The germline V gene has CDR1 SGDLS and CDR2 YYNGEE. The CDR3 reads CASSVVSGSNTIYF. The CDR3 nucleotides read TGTGCCAGCAGCGTAGTCTCCGGGTCAAACACCATATATTTT.

This clonotype was seen many times. The rearrangement uses TRBV5-1 and TRBJ1-5; 7 nucleotides agree with TRBD1. The V segment lost 0 bases and the J segment 7 bases; nucleotides outside the gene matches: 7. This CDR3 has 15 residues. Germline assignment: CDR1 SGHRS and CDR2 YFSETQ. For the CDR3, the DNA is TGCGCCAGCAGCTTGGTGGACAGGATTAGGCAGCCCCAGCATTTT. Amino acids: CASSLVDRIRQPQHF.

This clonotype was counted many times. This chain uses TRBV30 with TRBJ1-3; maybe TRBD1 (5 bases). V lost 5 bases and J 0 bases, leaving 8 bases between the germline ends. The germline CDR1 and CDR2 sequences are GTSNPN and SVGIG (reference sequence). The CDR3 is made up of 13 amino acids. In DNA form, the CDR3 reads TGTGCCTGGGCCCAGGGCTCTGGAAACACCATATATTTT. Protein product: CAWAQGSGNTIYF.

The gene calls are TRBV12-3 or TRBV12-4 and TRBJ1-1, with TRBD1 as a possible D gene (6 bases). V was cut by 4 bases and J by 11 bases, with 17 bases left in between. The CDR3 is 13 residues long. CDR3 in amino acids: CASSYMRGVAAFF. As DNA, the CDR3 is TGTGCCAGCAGTTACATGAGGGGGGTAGCGGCTTTCTTT.

This rearrangement joins TRBV6-1 to TRBJ2-5; D is ambiguous. CDR1 MNHNS and CDR2 SASEGT come from the germline V gene. The CDR3 length is 11 residues. The germline V and J ends were trimmed by 7 bases and 4 bases, with 7 bases remaining between them. The CDR3 protein is CASKVGETQYF. CDR3 sequence (DNA): TGTGCCAGCAAGGTCGGAGAGACCCAGTACTTC.

The chain has TRBV4-1 and TRBJ1-6, with 7 bases identical to TRBD1. Germline CDR1 reads MGHRA; CDR2 reads YSYEKL. This CDR3 has 13 amino acids. Germline trimming cut 4 bases from V and 14 bases from J; bases unmatched to any gene: 8. The CDR3 spells CASSPLTGFTLHF. The CDR3 nucleotides are TGCGCCAGCAGCCCCCTGACAGGGTTTACCCTCCACTTT.

This clonotype was observed many times. The rearrangement links TRBV7-9 to TRBJ1-1, with D uncertain. The length of the CDR3 is 11 residues. Per the germline V gene, CDR1 is SEHNR and CDR2 is FQNEAQ (reference sequence). V lost 2 bases, J lost 11 bases, and 9 bases lay in between. CDR3 DNA sequence: TGTGCCAGCAGCTTATTGCCGAATGCTTTCTTT. Its protein product is CASSLLPNAFF. Full variable domain (outside the CDR3, taken from reference TRBV7-9 and TRBJ1-1): DTGVSQNPRHKITKRGQNVTFRCDPISEHNRLYWYRQTLGQGPEFLTYFQNEAQLEKSRLLSDRFSAERPKGSFSTLEIQRTEQGDSAMYLCASSLLPNAFFGQGTRLTVV.

The chain links TRBV5-1 to TRBJ2-5; TRBD1 matches 7 bases. Losses at the gene ends were 4 bases for V and 1 base for J; bases not matched to a gene: 7. The V gene's germline CDR1 is SGHRS and CDR2 YFSETQ. The length of the CDR3 is 15 residues. The CDR3 bases are TGCGCCAGCAGCGAGGGGGCTGGGCCCCAAGAGACCCAGTACTTC. The encoded protein is CASSEGAGPQETQYF.

This sequence joins TRBV12-3 or TRBV12-4 and TRBJ1-5; maybe TRBD1 (5 bases). This CDR3 is 15 amino acids long. The V end lost 3 bases, the J end lost 1 base, and 10 bases lay between the germline ends. CDR3 residues: CASSLLGTSNQPQHF. DNA of the CDR3: TGTGCCAGCAGTTTGTTGGGGACGAGCAATCAGCCCCAGCATTTT.

This clonotype was seen repeatedly, ten times or more. CDR3 amino acids: CASSREIGTSGSYEQYF. DNA of the CDR3: TGTGCCAGCAGCCGCGAGATAGGGACTAGCGGGAGCTACGAGCAGTACTTC. The gene calls are TRBV3-1 and TRBJ2-7; 14 nucleotides match TRBD2. The CDR3 contains 17 residues. The germline CDR1 and CDR2 sequences are LGHDT and YNNKEL (reference sequence). The ends lost 4 bases at V and 3 bases at J; junction bases unmatched: 8.